This T cell receptor (beta chain) was recorded in a study of vaccination and CD4 T cells after COVID-19. Across the whole study: Investigators drew the post-COVID samples a median about 98 days after diagnosis, with a range of 35 to 161. Following dose two, a median approximately 72 days (range 14 to 241) passed before post-vaccine samples were taken. Each control culture was treated with a CEFX pool, an HIV-1 Nef pool, or no peptide.

Treatment described: roughly 11-day PBMC culture with coronavirus spike peptide pools or control peptides (ViraFEST assay). Cultured CD4+ T-cell DNA underwent Oncomine TCR Beta short-read sequencing. One entry per CDR3 protein results from TCRdb running MiXCR on the PCR reads. The table has about 20,000 distinct CDR3 sequences, about 50% seen once. The table lists this clonotype with a count of one. The target antigen is unknown. Germline CDR1 KGHDR, CDR2 SFDVKD. Trimming shortened V by 4 bases and J by 4 bases, and 12 bases separated the two germline ends. This CDR3 has 14 residues. The rearrangement uses TRBV24-1 and TRBJ2-5; maybe TRBD1 (6 bases). The sequencing sample was made of CD4+ T cells from blood, cultured in vitro. The origin of this receptor is a human donor who had recovered from COVID-19. This chain's CDR3 is CATSDRGHGETQYF. DNA of the CDR3: TGTGCCACCAGTGACCGGGGACACGGAGAGACCCAGTACTTC.